This is a list of T cell receptor beta chains from one sample in a study of cytomegalovirus exposure and HLA in healthy donors. Libraries were prepared by immunoSEQ multiplex PCR; TCRdb keeps only in-frame clonotypes and omits some of them. The table records 160,000 or so clones, about 80% of them present only once. Sequenced: PBMCs. Receptors originate from a woman in her forties or fifties in good health and CMV-seronegative. Each CDR3 is given with its conserved first and last residue. A D gene is named only where the DNA matches it firmly. For some rows the clone size is stated as once, few or many, or as a class when expanded; others skip it.

j_gene: TRBJ2-7; v_gene: TRBV25-1; abundance: -; d_gene: -; CDR3nt: TGTGCCAGCAGTGAATATAGAGGGTACTCCTACGAGCAGTACTTC; CDR3aa: CASSEYRGYSYEQYF
j_gene: TRBJ1-2; v_gene: TRBV5-1; abundance: -; d_gene: -; CDR3nt: TGCGCCAGCAGCTTGGCTGGTAATCTAGACTATGGCTACACCTTC; CDR3aa: CASSLAGNLDYGYTF
j_gene: TRBJ2-7; v_gene: TRBV15; abundance: -; d_gene: TRBD1; CDR3nt: TGTGCCACAATTGACCCGGGACAGGTCTACGAGCAGTACTTC; CDR3aa: CATIDPGQVYEQYF
j_gene: TRBJ2-7; v_gene: TRBV6-1; abundance: -; d_gene: -; CDR3nt: TGTGCCAGCAGTGTGGACGGCGCGGGTTACGAGCAGTACTTC; CDR3aa: CASSVDGAGYEQYF
j_gene: TRBJ2-5; v_gene: TRBV5-1; abundance: -; d_gene: TRBD2; CDR3nt: TGCGCCAGCAGCTCCTCCTCTAGCGGGGGAGGGGTGATGGAGACCCAGTACTTC; CDR3aa: CASSSSSSGGGVMETQYF
j_gene: TRBJ1-1; v_gene: TRBV19; abundance: -; d_gene: TRBD1; CDR3nt: TGTGCCAGTAGTAACCGACAGGGTCGAGGCACTGAAGCTTTCTTT; CDR3aa: CASSNRQGRGTEAFF
j_gene: TRBJ2-7; v_gene: TRBV5-8; abundance: -; d_gene: -; CDR3nt: TGTGCCAGCAGCGCAGGGGGCGCGGGGGTACTGGAGCAGTACTTC; CDR3aa: CASSAGGAGVLEQYF
j_gene: TRBJ1-4; v_gene: TRBV6-1; abundance: few; d_gene: TRBD1; CDR3nt: TGTGCCAGCAGTGATTTGGCAGGGGGTAATGAAAAACTGTTTTTT; CDR3aa: CASSDLAGGNEKLFF
j_gene: TRBJ2-6; v_gene: TRBV18; abundance: -; d_gene: -; CDR3nt: TGTGCCAGCTCACCGTCAGGAACCTCTGGGGCCAACGTCCTGACTTTC; CDR3aa: CASSPSGTSGANVLTF
j_gene: TRBJ2-3; v_gene: TRBV5-1; abundance: -; d_gene: TRBD2; CDR3nt: TGCGCCAGCAGCTTGGTTGGCGGGGGACCTAGCACAGATACGCAGTATTTT; CDR3aa: CASSLVGGGPSTDTQYF
j_gene: TRBJ1-5; v_gene: TRBV27; abundance: -; d_gene: -; CDR3nt: TGTGCCAGCAGTTTACGGCAGGACAGATTCCGCAATCAGCCCCAGCATTTT; CDR3aa: CASSLRQDRFRNQPQHF
j_gene: TRBJ2-3; v_gene: TRBV5-1; abundance: -; d_gene: TRBD2; CDR3nt: TGCGCCAGCAGCCGCTCGGGGGGGGAAGATACGCAGTATTTT; CDR3aa: CASSRSGGEDTQYF
j_gene: TRBJ2-1; v_gene: TRBV7-3; abundance: -; d_gene: TRBD1; CDR3nt: TGTGCCAGCAGCCCCGGACAGGGTTTGGGGTACAATGAGCAGTTCTTC; CDR3aa: CASSPGQGLGYNEQFF
j_gene: TRBJ2-2; v_gene: TRBV2; abundance: -; d_gene: -; CDR3nt: TGTGCCAGCACCCCGGGGGTTATTGGCGGGGAGCTGTTTTTT; CDR3aa: CASTPGVIGGELFF
j_gene: TRBJ1-1; v_gene: TRBV18; abundance: -; d_gene: -; CDR3nt: TGTGCCAGCTCACCGGGCAGGGAAGGTTGGACTGAAGCTTTCTTT; CDR3aa: CASSPGREGWTEAFF
j_gene: TRBJ2-1; v_gene: TRBV28; abundance: few; d_gene: TRBD1; CDR3nt: TGTGCCAGCAGTCCTCCACCCGGGACAGGGACCTTTTACAATGAGCAGTTCTTC; CDR3aa: CASSPPPGTGTFYNEQFF
j_gene: TRBJ2-7; v_gene: TRBV9; abundance: -; d_gene: -; CDR3nt: TGTGCCAGCAGCGCCGGAGGGACAGTACGGCGGCAGTACTTC; CDR3aa: CASSAGGTVRRQYF
j_gene: TRBJ1-2; v_gene: TRBV28; abundance: -; d_gene: TRBD1; CDR3nt: TGTGCCAGCAGCACATCGACAGGGTCCTATGGCTACACCTTC; CDR3aa: CASSTSTGSYGYTF
j_gene: TRBJ2-3; v_gene: TRBV11-3; abundance: -; d_gene: -; CDR3nt: TGTGCCAGCAGCCTAACGTCCTCCACCAATACGCAGTATTTT; CDR3aa: CASSLTSSTNTQYF
j_gene: TRBJ1-1; v_gene: TRBV6-5; abundance: -; d_gene: TRBD1; CDR3nt: TGTGCCAGCAGACCCACCGGGACAGGGGGCACTGAAGCTTTCTTT; CDR3aa: CASRPTGTGGTEAFF